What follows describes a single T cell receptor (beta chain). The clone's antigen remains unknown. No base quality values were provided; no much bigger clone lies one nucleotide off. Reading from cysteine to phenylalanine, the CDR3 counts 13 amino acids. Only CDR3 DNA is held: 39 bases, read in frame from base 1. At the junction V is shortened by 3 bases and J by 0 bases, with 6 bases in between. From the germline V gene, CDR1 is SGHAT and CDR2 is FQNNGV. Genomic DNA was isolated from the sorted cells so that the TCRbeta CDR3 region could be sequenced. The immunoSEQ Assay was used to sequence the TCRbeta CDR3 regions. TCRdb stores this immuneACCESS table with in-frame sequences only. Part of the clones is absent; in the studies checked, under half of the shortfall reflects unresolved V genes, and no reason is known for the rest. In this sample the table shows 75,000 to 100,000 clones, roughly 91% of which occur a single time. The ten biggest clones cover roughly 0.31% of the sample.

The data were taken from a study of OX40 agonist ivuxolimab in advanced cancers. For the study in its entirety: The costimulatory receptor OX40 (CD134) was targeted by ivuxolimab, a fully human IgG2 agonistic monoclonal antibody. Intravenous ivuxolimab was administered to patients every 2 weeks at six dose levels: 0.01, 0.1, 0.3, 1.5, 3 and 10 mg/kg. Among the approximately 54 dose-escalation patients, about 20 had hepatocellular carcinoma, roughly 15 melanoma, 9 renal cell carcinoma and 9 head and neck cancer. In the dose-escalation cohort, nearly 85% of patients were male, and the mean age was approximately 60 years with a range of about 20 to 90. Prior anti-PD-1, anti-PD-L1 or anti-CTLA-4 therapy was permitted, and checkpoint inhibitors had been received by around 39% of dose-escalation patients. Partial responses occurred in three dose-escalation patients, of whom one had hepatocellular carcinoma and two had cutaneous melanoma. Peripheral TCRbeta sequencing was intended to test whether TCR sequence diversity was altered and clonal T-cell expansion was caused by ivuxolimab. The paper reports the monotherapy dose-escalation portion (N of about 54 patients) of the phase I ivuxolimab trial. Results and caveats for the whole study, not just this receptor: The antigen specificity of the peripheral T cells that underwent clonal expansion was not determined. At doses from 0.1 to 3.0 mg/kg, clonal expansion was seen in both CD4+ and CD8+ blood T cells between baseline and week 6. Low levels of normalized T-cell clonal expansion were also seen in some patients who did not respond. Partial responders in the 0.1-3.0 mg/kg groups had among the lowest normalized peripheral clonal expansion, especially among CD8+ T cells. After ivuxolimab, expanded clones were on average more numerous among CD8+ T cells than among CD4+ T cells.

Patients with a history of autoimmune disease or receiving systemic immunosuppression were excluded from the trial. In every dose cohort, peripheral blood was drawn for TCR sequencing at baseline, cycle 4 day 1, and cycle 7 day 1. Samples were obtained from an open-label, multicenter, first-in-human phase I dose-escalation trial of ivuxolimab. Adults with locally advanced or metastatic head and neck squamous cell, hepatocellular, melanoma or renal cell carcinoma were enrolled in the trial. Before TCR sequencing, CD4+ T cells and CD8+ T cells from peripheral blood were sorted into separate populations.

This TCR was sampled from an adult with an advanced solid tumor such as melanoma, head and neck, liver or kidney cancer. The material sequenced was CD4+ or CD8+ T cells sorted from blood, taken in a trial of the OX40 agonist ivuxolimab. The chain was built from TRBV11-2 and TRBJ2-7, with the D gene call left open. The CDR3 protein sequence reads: CASSFSSSYEQYF. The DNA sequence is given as TGTGCCAGCAGCTTCTCCTCCTCCTACGAGCAGTACTTC.